One sample yielded the 5 T cell receptor beta chains listed below, sequenced in a study of PD-L1 blockade in urothelial cancer (dated by TCRdb to about 2017). In the paper's terms, the time point label means: pretreatment peripheral blood. Receptor amplification or capture employed the immunoSEQ multiplex PCR assay. TCRdb carries this immuneACCESS record with in-frame sequences only. Its versions omit some clonotypes, under half of them owing to an unresolved V gene in the studies checked, with the rest unexplained. The sample includes 75,000 to 95,000 clones, with approximately 86% observed a single time. Jointly, the top ten make up 5.5% to 7.5% of the sample. Source: PBMCs, taken around atezolizumab (anti-PD-L1) treatment. Every receptor here comes from a man aged 40-50 years with urothelial cancer.

This clone was counted once. The V and J genes are TRBV5-6 and TRBJ2-1, with no clear D. Germline CDR1 reads SGHDT; CDR2 reads YYEEEE. The CDR3 is made up of 16 amino acids. V was shortened by 1 base and J by 4 bases, with 15 bases between the two germline ends. The CDR3: CASSLNSRGYYNEQFF. For the CDR3, the DNA is TGTGCCAGCAGCTTGAATTCGAGAGGTTATTACAATGAGCAGTTCTTC.

The rearrangement joins TRBV4-3 to TRBJ2-3; no firm D call. V was trimmed by 1 base and J by 0 bases, leaving 11 bases between them. The germline CDR1 and CDR2 sequences are LGHNA and YSLEER. The CDR3 is 16 residues long. The CDR3, as DNA: TGCGCCAGCAGCCAAGGGTATCAGACTAGCACAGATACGCAGTATTTT. Encoded protein: CASSQGYQTSTDTQYF.

This chain connects TRBV7-9 to TRBJ2-3; 8 nucleotides align to TRBD2. The CDR3 covers 17 residues. In germline, CDR1 is SEHNR, CDR2 FQNEAQ (reference sequence). With V trimmed by 3 bases and J by 3 bases, 11 bases remained unmatched. CDR3: CASSFTLAVGRTDTQYF. CDR3 DNA: TGTGCCAGCAGCTTCACACTAGCGGTCGGAAGGACAGATACGCAGTATTTT.

The gene calls are TRBV5-1 and TRBJ2-5; 8 bases are shared with TRBD2. Germline assignment: CDR1 SGHRS and CDR2 YFSETQ. The CDR3 contains 14 residues. The J segment lost 5 bases and the V segment lost 4 bases, leaving 7 bases of the junction unmatched. For the CDR3, the DNA is TGCGCCAGCAGCGAAATGACTAGCGCCGAGACCCAGTACTTC. Its protein is CASSEMTSAETQYF.

The chain uses TRBV7-2 and TRBJ2-7, with 10 nucleotides matching TRBD2. The CDR3 extends over 16 amino acids. Germline CDR1 SGHTA, CDR2 FQGNSA. Losses at the gene ends were 5 bases for V and 4 bases for J; bases not matched to a gene: 11. The CDR3 loop is CASSGRTGLAPYEQYF. Here the CDR3 DNA reads TGTGCCAGCAGCGGCCGAACGGGACTAGCGCCTTACGAGCAGTACTTC.